The sequence of this TCR beta chain was determined in a study of blood T cell repertoires in COVID-19. Worth noting for this clone: A read error may account for a junction end that differs from germline.

Clones were read by immunoSEQ multiplex PCR, and TCRdb kept only the in-frame ones, dropping some. Of fewer than 100,000 clones listed, around nine tenths are singletons. This sequence was found in a human donor in a cohort sampled during active COVID-19. The specimen was peripheral blood.

Here the CDR3 DNA reads TGTGCCAGCAGTTTATGGGCGGTCAAGACTAGCTCCCACGAGCAGTACTTC. Translated, it gives CASSLWAVKTSSHEQYF. The chain recombines TRBV27 with TRBJ2-7; 7 bases are a match to TRBD2. The CDR3 loop spans 17 amino acids. Germline loops: CDR1 MNHEY, CDR2 SMNVEV (reference sequence).